The sequence of this TCR beta chain was determined in a study of blood T cell repertoires in COVID-19. Overall study context: The United States, Italy and Spain supplied acute and convalescent COVID-19 samples. T cells, B-cell-depleted T cells, or PBMCs supplied cDNA or gDNA.

In the original processing: Using reference gene primer amplification, nucleated cell counts were estimated. The protocol was immunoSEQ multiplex PCR, while the TCRdb copy is restricted to in-frame clones and leaves out a portion. V and J calls and clone size come straight from that table; D and trimming were deduced from the DNA. This table holds 240,000 or so clones, 70% to 90% found once. CDR1 is SNHLY, CDR2 FYNNEI, per germline. There are 16 residues in the CDR3. Trimming cost V 4 bases and J 6 bases; bases outside gene matches: 8. This chain joins TRBV2 and TRBJ2-3, with 12 positions matching TRBD2. This TCR was sampled from a woman aged 30 to 39 who had recovered from COVID-19. The specimen was peripheral blood. The CDR3 is CASSAGASGGADTQYF. The CDR3 DNA reads TGTGCCAGCAGTGCTGGGGCTAGCGGGGGGGCGGATACGCAGTATTTT.